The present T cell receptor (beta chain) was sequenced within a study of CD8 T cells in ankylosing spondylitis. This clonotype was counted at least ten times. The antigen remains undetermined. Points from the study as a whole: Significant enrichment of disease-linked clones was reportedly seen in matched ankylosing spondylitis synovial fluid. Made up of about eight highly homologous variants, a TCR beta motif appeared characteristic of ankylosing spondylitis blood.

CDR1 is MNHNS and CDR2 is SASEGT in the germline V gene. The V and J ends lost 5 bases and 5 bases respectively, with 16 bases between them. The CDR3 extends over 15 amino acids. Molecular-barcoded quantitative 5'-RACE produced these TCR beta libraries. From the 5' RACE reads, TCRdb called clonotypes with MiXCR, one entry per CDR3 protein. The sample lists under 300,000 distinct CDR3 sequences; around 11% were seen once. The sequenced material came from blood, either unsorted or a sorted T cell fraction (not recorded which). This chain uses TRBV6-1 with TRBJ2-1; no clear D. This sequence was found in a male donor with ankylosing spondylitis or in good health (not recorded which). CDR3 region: CASSHNPTVHNEQFF. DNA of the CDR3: TGTGCCAGCAGTCATAACCCGACTGTTCACAATGAGCAGTTCTTC.